One and the same sample provided the 7 T cell receptor beta chains below, sequenced in a study of T cell responses to AZD1222 COVID-19 vaccine. Profiling relied on immunoSEQ multiplex PCR, and the TCRdb table lists in-frame clones only, not all of them. The sample includes about 160,000 clones, around 90% of them seen just once. The source was peripheral blood, collected on day 0 of AZD1222 vaccination. The receptors derive from an adult in good health.

CDR3 DNA: TGTGCCAGTAGTAGCCGTGGCTACACCTTC. It encodes CASSSRGYTF. The V call is TRBV19, the J call TRBJ1-2, with D unclear. Trimming removed 4 bases from V and 7 bases from J, with 4 bases in between. Germline lookup yields CDR1 LNHDA and CDR2 SQIVND (reference sequence). CDR3 length: 10 residues.

The chain is built from TRBV20-1 and TRBJ2-1; 9 bases agree with TRBD2. Germline loops: CDR1 DFQATT, CDR2 SNEGSKA (reference sequence). Losses at the gene ends were 3 bases for V and 8 bases for J; bases not matched to a gene: 8. The CDR3 is 14 amino acids. CDR3 nucleotide sequence: TGCAGTGCTAGTCTCGGACTAGCGACCGATGAGCAGTTCTTC. Translated, it gives CSASLGLATDEQFF.

The rearrangement uses TRBV6-5 and TRBJ2-7; TRBD1 matches at 7 bases. CDR1 is MNHEY, CDR2 SVGAGI, per germline. This CDR3 has 13 residues. After removal of 4 bases from V and 9 bases from J, the junction contained 9 bases not matched to a gene. CDR3 protein: CASSFEQGTWQYF. The DNA for the CDR3 is TGTGCCAGCAGTTTTGAACAGGGGACGTGGCAGTACTTC.

The rearrangement links TRBV21-1 to TRBJ2-6; the table's D gene call, TRBD1, was not cross checked with the DNA. TRBV21-1 is a pseudogene segment. This CDR3 has 21 residues. In nucleotides, the CDR3 is TGTGCCAGCAGTATCGAGGGATTTCCGGGACAGGGGTATCTGGAGGCCAACGTCCTGACTTTC. It yields the protein CASSIEGFPGQGYLEANVLTF.

This chain connects TRBV29-1 to TRBJ1-2; perhaps TRBD1 as D (6 bases). Germline V gives CDR1 SQVTM, CDR2 ANQGSEA. The ends were cut back, 3 bases at V and 5 bases at J, with 16 bases in the middle. This CDR3 contains 14 residues. Here the CDR3 reads CSVDLQGFGYGYTF. Here the CDR3 DNA reads TGCAGCGTTGACTTACAGGGATTCGGTTATGGCTACACCTTC. Variable domain in full (rest from reference TRBV29-1 and TRBJ1-2): SAVISQKPSRDICQRGTSLTIQCQVDSQVTMMFWYRQQPGQSLTLIATANQGSEATYESGFVIDKFPISRPNLTFSTLTVSNMSPEDSSIYLCSVDLQGFGYGYTFGSGTRLTVV.

This chain joins TRBV3-1 (or the pseudogene TRBV3-2) and TRBJ1-1, with 8 bases lining up with TRBD1. Germline CDR1 and CDR2: LGHDT and YNNKEL (reference sequence). The CDR3 length is 15 residues. With V trimmed by 4 bases and J by 1 base, 5 bases remained unmatched. The chain's CDR3 is CASSRGQGANTEAFF. In nucleotides, the CDR3 is TGTGCCAGCAGCCGCGGACAGGGAGCGAACACTGAAGCTTTCTTT.

The J gene is TRBJ1-4, the V gene TRBV10-2; D is undetermined. In germline, CDR1 is WSHSY, CDR2 SAAADI. The CDR3 totals 17 residues. Trimming left V 3 bases short and J 0 bases short, with 14 bases between. In nucleotides, the CDR3 is TGCGCCAGCAGTGACATTAGTCACGTTGCAACTAATGAAAAACTGTTTTTT. It is translated as CASSDISHVATNEKLFF.